Shown below are 10 T cell receptor beta chains from a single sample sequenced in a study of spatial heterogeneity in lung cancer. Time point indicated: sample taken at primary tumor resection. One entry per CDR3 protein results from TCRdb running MiXCR on the 5' RACE reads. Of around 92,000 distinct CDR3 sequences in the sample, around 12% were seen once. Specimen: PBMCs, collected at surgery. The receptor source for this set is a male donor with early-stage non-small cell lung cancer.

The CDR3 DNA is TGTGCCACCAGTGATTTCGCGGGAGCCTACAATGAGCAGTTCTTC. It yields the protein CATSDFAGAYNEQFF. The chain couples TRBV24-1 to TRBJ2-1, with 7 bases that match TRBD2. The CDR3 runs 15 residues. J gave up 2 bases and V 1 base, and 1 base lay outside the gene matches. Germline V CDR1 and CDR2: KGHDR, SFDVKD.

The genes are TRBV6-2 or TRBV6-3 and TRBJ2-6; TRBD1 agrees at 8 bases. This CDR3 spans 17 amino acids. With V trimmed by 6 bases and J by 8 bases, 15 bases remained unmatched. Germline CDR1 reads MNHEY; CDR2 reads SVGEGT. The DNA for the CDR3 is TGTGCCAGCAGGGAGAGCGCAGGGGGCAGGTGGACCAACGTCCTGACTTTC. Amino acids: CASRESAGGRWTNVLTF.

This clonotype came up a few times. The chain is built from TRBV12-3 or TRBV12-4 and TRBJ1-1; unclear D gene. Between the trimmed V and J ends, which lost 6 bases and 0 bases, there was a span of 14 bases. The CDR3 is 15 residues long. In DNA form, the CDR3 reads TGTGCCAGCAGCCCGGTCCCCGGGATGAACACTGAAGCTTTCTTT. Protein: CASSPVPGMNTEAFF.

In this sample, this clonotype turned up a few times. The chain carries TRBV6-1 and TRBJ2-5; TRBD1 matches at 8 bases. The CDR3 totals 13 residues. The germline gives CDR1 MNHNS, CDR2 SASEGT. With 6 bases clipped from V and 3 bases from J, the junction kept 3 bases outside the gene matches. The chain's CDR3 is CASRWTGKETQYF. CDR3 sequence (DNA): TGTGCCAGCAGATGGACAGGGAAAGAGACCCAGTACTTC.

The genes are TRBV12-3 or TRBV12-4 and TRBJ1-2, with 9 nucleotides matching TRBD1. Losses at the gene ends were 1 base for V and 7 bases for J; bases not matched to a gene: 1. The CDR3 runs to 13 residues. The CDR3 is CASSLGDRAGYTF. CDR3 DNA sequence: TGTGCCAGCAGTTTAGGGGACAGGGCTGGCTACACCTTC.

This clonotype was observed a handful of times. V is TRBV6-5 and J is TRBJ1-4; D remains ambiguous. This CDR3 spans 13 amino acids. CDR1 and CDR2 from the germline V gene are MNHEY and SVGAGI. Deletions cut 10 bases from V and 0 bases from J, with 9 bases between. CDR3 protein: CATRRATNEKLFF. CDR3 DNA: TGTGCCACTCGCCGAGCAACTAATGAAAAACTGTTTTTT.

This clonotype turned up a few times. V and J are TRBV30 and TRBJ2-7; D possibly uses TRBD1 or TRBD2 (5 bases each). This CDR3 has 13 residues. V lost 0 bases to trimming and J lost 3 bases, with 9 bases between them. Germline CDR1 and CDR2: GTSNPN and SVGIG (reference sequence). DNA of the CDR3: TGTGCCTGGAGTGTCGGGGCGATCTACGAGCAGTACTTC. Its protein product is CAWSVGAIYEQYF. Filled out from reference TRBV30 and TRBJ2-7, the complete variable domain reads SQTIHQWPATLVQPVGSPLSLECTVEGTSNPNLYWYRQAAGRGLQLLFYSVGIGQISSEVPQNLSASRPQDRQFILSSKKLLLSDSGFYLCAWSVGAIYEQYFGPGTRLTVT.

In this sample, this clonotype turned up a few times. This chain connects TRBV29-1 to TRBJ2-1; TRBD1 aligns across 9 bases. The CDR3 runs to 14 residues. Germline trimming cut 4 bases from V and 4 bases from J; bases unmatched to any gene: 5. Germline V CDR1 and CDR2: SQVTM, ANQGSEA. The CDR3 DNA follows: TGCAGCGTTGTTGGCGGACAGGGGTACAATGAGCAGTTCTTC. Its translation is CSVVGGQGYNEQFF.

CDR3: CASNVSDEAFF. The CDR3 DNA sequence: TGTGCCAGCAACGTGTCGGATGAAGCTTTCTTT. The chain is built from TRBV12-3 or TRBV12-4 and TRBJ1-1; D is unresolved. The CDR3 totals 11 residues. V was trimmed by 7 bases and J by 7 bases, leaving 10 bases between them.

At least ten counts were recorded for this clonotype. The V and J genes are TRBV7-9 and TRBJ2-7, with a possible D match to TRBD1 (6 bases). V lost 5 bases and J 6 bases, leaving 17 bases between the germline ends. CDR3 size: 14 residues. Germline lookup yields CDR1 SEHNR and CDR2 FQNEAQ (reference sequence). DNA for the CDR3: TGTGCCAGCAGCCGGGCGACAGGACTGGGCGAGCAGTACTTC. It is translated as CASSRATGLGEQYF.